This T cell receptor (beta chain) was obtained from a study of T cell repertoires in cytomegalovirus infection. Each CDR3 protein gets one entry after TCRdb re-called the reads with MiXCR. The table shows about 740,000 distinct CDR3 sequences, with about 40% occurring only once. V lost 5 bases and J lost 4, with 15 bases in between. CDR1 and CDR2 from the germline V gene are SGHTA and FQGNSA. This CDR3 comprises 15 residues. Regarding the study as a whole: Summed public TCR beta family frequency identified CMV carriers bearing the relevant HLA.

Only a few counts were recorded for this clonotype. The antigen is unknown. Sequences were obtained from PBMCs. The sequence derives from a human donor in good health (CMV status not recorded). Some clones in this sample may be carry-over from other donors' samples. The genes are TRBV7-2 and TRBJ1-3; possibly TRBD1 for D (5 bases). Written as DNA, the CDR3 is TGTGCCAGCAGCGGGGGTGGGAACCTAGGAAACACCATATATTTT. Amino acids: CASSGGGNLGNTIYF.